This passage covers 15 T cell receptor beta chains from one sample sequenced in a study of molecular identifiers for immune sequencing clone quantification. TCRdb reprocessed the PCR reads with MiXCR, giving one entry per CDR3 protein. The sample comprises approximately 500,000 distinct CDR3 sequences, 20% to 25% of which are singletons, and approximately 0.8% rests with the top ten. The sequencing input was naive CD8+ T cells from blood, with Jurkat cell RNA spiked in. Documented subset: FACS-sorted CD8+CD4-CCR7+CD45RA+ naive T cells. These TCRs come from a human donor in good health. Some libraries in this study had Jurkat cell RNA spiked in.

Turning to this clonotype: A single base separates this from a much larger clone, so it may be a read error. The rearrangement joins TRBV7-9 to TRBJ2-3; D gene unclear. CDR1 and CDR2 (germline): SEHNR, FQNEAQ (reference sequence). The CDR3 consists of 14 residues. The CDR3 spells CVSSLVLGTDTQYF. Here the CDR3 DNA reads TGTGTCAGCAGCTTAGTATTGGGCACAGATACGCAGTATTTT.

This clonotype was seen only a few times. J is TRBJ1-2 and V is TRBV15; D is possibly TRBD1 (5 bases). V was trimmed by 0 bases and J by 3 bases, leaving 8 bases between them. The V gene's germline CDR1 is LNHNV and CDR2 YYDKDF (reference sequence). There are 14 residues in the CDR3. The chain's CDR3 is CATSRDGDHYGYTF. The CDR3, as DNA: TGTGCCACCAGCAGAGACGGGGACCACTATGGCTACACCTTC.

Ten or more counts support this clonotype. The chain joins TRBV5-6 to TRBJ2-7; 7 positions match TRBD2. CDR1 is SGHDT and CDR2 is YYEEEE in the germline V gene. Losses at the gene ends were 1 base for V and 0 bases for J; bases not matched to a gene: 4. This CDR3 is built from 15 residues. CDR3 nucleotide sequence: TGTGCCAGCAGCTTGCTAGCGGCCAGCTCCTACGAGCAGTACTTC. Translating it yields CASSLLAASSYEQYF.

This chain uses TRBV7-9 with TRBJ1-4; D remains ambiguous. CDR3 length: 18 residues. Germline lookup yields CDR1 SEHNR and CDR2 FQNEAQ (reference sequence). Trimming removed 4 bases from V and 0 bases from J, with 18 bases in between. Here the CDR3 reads CASSSNFHDTATNEKLFF. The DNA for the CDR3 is TGTGCCAGCAGCTCCAACTTCCATGACACCGCAACTAATGAAAAACTGTTTTTT.

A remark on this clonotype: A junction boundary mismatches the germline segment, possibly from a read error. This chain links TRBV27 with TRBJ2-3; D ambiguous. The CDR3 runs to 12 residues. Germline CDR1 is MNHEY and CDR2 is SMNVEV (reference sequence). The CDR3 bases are TGTGCCAGCAGTCCTCTCACAGATATGCAGTATTTT. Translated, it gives CASSPLTDMQYF.

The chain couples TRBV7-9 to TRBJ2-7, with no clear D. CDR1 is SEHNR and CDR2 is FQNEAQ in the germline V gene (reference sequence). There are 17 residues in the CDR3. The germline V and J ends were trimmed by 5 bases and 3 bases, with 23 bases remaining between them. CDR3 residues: CASSPNGHQAVDYEQYF. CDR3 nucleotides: TGTGCCAGCAGCCCCAACGGTCATCAGGCGGTCGACTACGAGCAGTACTTC.

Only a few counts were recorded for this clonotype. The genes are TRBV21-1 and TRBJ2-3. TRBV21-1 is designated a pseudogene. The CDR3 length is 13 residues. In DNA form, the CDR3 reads TGTGCCAGCAGCAAAACGCTTACAGATACGCAGTATTTT. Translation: CASSKTLTDTQYF.

The CDR3 reads CASSPDRVAEAFF. The CDR3 DNA reads as TGTGCCAGTAGTCCGGACAGGGTGGCTGAAGCTTTCTTT. This chain links TRBV19 with TRBJ1-1; 8 bases align to TRBD1. Per the germline V gene, CDR1 is LNHDA and CDR2 is SQIVND (reference sequence). With V trimmed by 5 bases and J by 6 bases, 5 bases remained unmatched. The CDR3 has 13 amino acids.

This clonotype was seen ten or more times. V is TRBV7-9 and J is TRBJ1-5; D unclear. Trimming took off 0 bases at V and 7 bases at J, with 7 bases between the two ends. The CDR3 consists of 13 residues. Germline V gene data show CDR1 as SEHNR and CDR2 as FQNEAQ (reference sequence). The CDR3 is CASSLAAEQPQHF. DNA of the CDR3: TGTGCCAGCAGCTTAGCAGCAGAGCAGCCCCAGCATTTT.

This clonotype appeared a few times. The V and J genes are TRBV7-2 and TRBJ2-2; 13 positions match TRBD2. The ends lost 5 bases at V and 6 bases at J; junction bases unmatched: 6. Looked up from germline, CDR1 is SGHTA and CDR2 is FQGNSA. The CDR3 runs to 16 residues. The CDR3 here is CASSPTSGGAPGELFF. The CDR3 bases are TGTGCCAGCAGCCCTACTAGCGGGGGGGCCCCCGGGGAGCTGTTTTTT.

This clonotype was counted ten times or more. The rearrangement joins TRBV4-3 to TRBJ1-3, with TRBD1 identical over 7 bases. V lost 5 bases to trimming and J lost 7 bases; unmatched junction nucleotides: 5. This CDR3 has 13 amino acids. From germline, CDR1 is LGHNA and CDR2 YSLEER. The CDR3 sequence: CASSLGTDNTIYF. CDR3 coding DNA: TGCGCCAGCAGCTTAGGGACAGACAACACCATATATTTT.

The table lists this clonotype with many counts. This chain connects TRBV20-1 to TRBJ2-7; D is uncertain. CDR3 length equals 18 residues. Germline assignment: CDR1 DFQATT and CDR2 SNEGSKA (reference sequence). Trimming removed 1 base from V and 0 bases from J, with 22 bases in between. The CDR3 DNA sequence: TGCAGTGCTAGAGGCGGTAGCTCTGGCTACCAGCTCTCCTACGAGCAGTACTTC. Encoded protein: CSARGGSSGYQLSYEQYF.

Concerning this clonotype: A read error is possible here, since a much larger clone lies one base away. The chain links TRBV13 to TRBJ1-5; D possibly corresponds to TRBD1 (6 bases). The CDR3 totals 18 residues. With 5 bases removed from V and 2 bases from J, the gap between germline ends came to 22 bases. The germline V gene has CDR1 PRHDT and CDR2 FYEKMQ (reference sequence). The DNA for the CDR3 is TGTGCCAGCAGCATAGCCCGGGACACGGTCGGTGGCAATCAGCCCCAGCATTTT. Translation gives CASSIARDTVGGNQPQHF.

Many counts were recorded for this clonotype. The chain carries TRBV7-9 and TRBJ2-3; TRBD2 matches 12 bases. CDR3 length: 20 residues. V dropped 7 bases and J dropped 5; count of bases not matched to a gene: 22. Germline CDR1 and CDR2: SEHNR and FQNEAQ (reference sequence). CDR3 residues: CASTAYTVGGLAGGEDTQYF. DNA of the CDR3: TGTGCCAGCACCGCCTATACCGTAGGAGGCCTAGCGGGAGGGGAAGATACGCAGTATTTT. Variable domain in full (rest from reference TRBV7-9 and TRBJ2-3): DTGVSQNPRHKITKRGQNVTFRCDPISEHNRLYWYRQTLGQGPEFLTYFQNEAQLEKSRLLSDRFSAERPKGSFSTLEIQRTEQGDSAMYLCASTAYTVGGLAGGEDTQYFGPGTRLTVL.

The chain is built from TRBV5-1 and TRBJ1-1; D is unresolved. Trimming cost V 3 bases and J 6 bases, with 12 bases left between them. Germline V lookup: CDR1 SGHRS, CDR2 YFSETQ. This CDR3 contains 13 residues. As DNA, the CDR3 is TGCGCCAGCAGCTCGCCTCCGGAAGCTGAAGCTTTCTTT. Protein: CASSSPPEAEAFF.